These 29 T cell receptor beta chains originate from one sample sequenced in a study of cytomegalovirus exposure and HLA in healthy donors. The data were produced by immunoSEQ multiplex PCR, yet TCRdb's version contains in-frame clones alone and is incomplete. This table has under 200,000 clones, less than 90% appearing once. Input material: PBMCs. The receptor set was obtained from a woman in her twenties or thirties in good health and CMV-seronegative.

CDR3 DNA: TGTGCCAGCAGTTTAACTGGGACAGGGCTCCCGTGGGAAAAACTGTTTTTT. Its translation: CASSLTGTGLPWEKLFF. The chain has TRBV27 and TRBJ1-4; 9 bases map to TRBD1. The germline V gene encodes CDR1 MNHEY and CDR2 SMNVEV (reference sequence). V was clipped by 2 bases and J by 8 bases; unmatched bases: 12. CDR3 length equals 17 residues.

This chain uses TRBV5-1 with TRBJ2-7, with D unresolved. The CDR3 is 15 residues long. The germline V gene has CDR1 SGHRS and CDR2 YFSETQ. Trimming left V 0 bases short and J 0 bases short, with 10 bases between. The CDR3 protein is CASSLGLLGSYEQYF. The DNA for the CDR3 is TGCGCCAGCAGCTTGGGTCTCTTGGGCTCCTACGAGCAGTACTTC.

The rearrangement links TRBV6-6 to TRBJ1-1, with D possibly TRBD1 on 5 matching bases. CDR1 is MNHNY and CDR2 is SVGAGI in the germline V gene (reference sequence). The CDR3 has 14 residues. V was clipped by 6 bases and J by 5 bases, with 16 bases between them. CDR3 nucleotide sequence: TGTGCCAGCAGCACGGGGGTGGGAGGAACTGAAGCTTTCTTT. Residues: CASSTGVGGTEAFF.

This clone was counted a few times. The rearrangement uses TRBV6-6 and TRBJ2-7; 10 bases fit TRBD1. Germline CDR1 reads MNHNY; CDR2 reads SVGAGI (reference sequence). With 2 bases clipped from V and 6 bases from J, the junction kept 10 bases outside the gene matches. This CDR3 spans 16 amino acids. The CDR3 is CASSYSADRGLGEQYF. CDR3 in DNA: TGTGCCAGCAGTTACAGTGCGGACAGGGGGTTGGGCGAGCAGTACTTC.

The CDR3: CASDKRQGGEQYF. CDR3 nucleotides: TGTGCCAGCGATAAAAGACAGGGGGGCGAGCAGTACTTC. This sequence joins TRBV21-1 and TRBJ2-7; the D call TRBD1 from the table was never checked on the DNA. TRBV21-1 is a recognized pseudogene. The CDR3 is made up of 13 amino acids.

The chain uses TRBV11-2 and TRBJ2-2; either TRBD1 or TRBD2 may supply D (6 bases each). Looked up from germline, CDR1 is SGHAT and CDR2 is FQNNGV. The CDR3 runs 17 residues. V was pared by 5 bases and J by 4 bases, with 20 bases between. The CDR3, as DNA: TGTGCCAGCAGCGGCCGAAGAGGGGGGTTCGCCACCGGGGAGCTGTTTTTT. The encoded protein is CASSGRRGGFATGELFF.

The CDR3 spells CAWSALYEQYF. CDR3 nucleotide sequence: TGTGCCTGGAGCGCTCTATACGAGCAGTACTTC. The rearrangement joins TRBV30 to TRBJ2-7; D is uncertain. The CDR3 is 11 amino acids. V was clipped by 3 bases and J by 4 bases, with 7 bases between them. The V gene's germline CDR1 is GTSNPN and CDR2 SVGIG (reference sequence).

This clone has a single count. CDR3 coding DNA: TGTGCCAGCAGTCCAAAGCTCTATACGCAGTATTTT. This translates into CASSPKLYTQYF. The rearrangement joins TRBV28 to TRBJ2-3; D not certain. The ends were cut back, 5 bases at V and 7 bases at J, with 10 bases in the middle. The CDR3 spans 12 residues. CDR1 MDHEN and CDR2 SYDVKM come from the germline V gene.

J is TRBJ2-1 and V is TRBV9; 9 nucleotides match TRBD1. The CDR3 has 15 residues. Trimming at V came to 2 bases and at J to 4 bases, leaving 4 bases not matched to a gene. Germline CDR1 reads SGDLS; CDR2 reads YYNGEE. CDR3 in DNA: TGTGCCAGCAGCGTCACAGGGGGCTCTTACAATGAGCAGTTCTTC. Its translation: CASSVTGGSYNEQFF.

The rearrangement joins TRBV5-1 to TRBJ2-3, with TRBD2 matching over 10 bases. This CDR3 has 16 residues. With V trimmed by 3 bases and J by 3 bases, 7 bases remained unmatched. CDR1 is SGHRS, CDR2 YFSETQ, per germline. The CDR3 loop reads CASSWGSGGPTDTQYF. The CDR3 coding sequence is TGCGCCAGCAGCTGGGGTAGCGGGGGGCCTACAGATACGCAGTATTTT.

The chain recombines TRBV5-1 with TRBJ1-5; the match to TRBD1 covers 9 bases. This CDR3 has 14 amino acids. The V segment lost 4 bases and the J segment 5 bases; nucleotides outside the gene matches: 4. Germline loops: CDR1 SGHRS, CDR2 YFSETQ. Written as DNA, the CDR3 is TGCGCCAGCAGCGTGGGACAGGGAGATCAGCCCCAGCATTTT. It specifies CASSVGQGDQPQHF. The full variable domain, in which reference TRBV5-1 and TRBJ1-5 provide the parts outside the CDR3, is KAGVTQTPRYLIKTRGQQVTLSCSPISGHRSVSWYQQTPGQGLQFLFEYFSETQRNKGNFPGRFSGRQFSNSRSEMNVSTLELGDSALYLCASSVGQGDQPQHFGDGTRLSIL.

This clone was seen at least ten times. The V gene is TRBV10-1, the J gene TRBJ2-5, with no clear D. Per germline, CDR1 WNHNN and CDR2 SYGVQD (reference sequence). With 4 bases removed from V and 1 base from J, the gap between germline ends came to 1 base. CDR3 length: 11 residues. Here the CDR3 DNA reads TGCGCCAGCAGTGGCCAAGAGACCCAGTACTTC. It yields the protein CASSGQETQYF.

The rearrangement uses TRBV6-1 and TRBJ1-1, with 8 bases identical to TRBD1. The CDR3 contains 14 residues. V gave up 2 bases and J gave up 3 bases; unmatched junction bases: 2. Germline lookup yields CDR1 MNHNS and CDR2 SASEGT. As DNA, the CDR3 is TGTGCCAGCAGTGAAATGGACAGGGACACTGAAGCTTTCTTT. This gives the protein CASSEMDRDTEAFF.

The V call is TRBV5-6, the J call TRBJ2-7, with D perhaps TRBD1 (5 bases). The CDR3 has 13 residues. Per the germline V gene, CDR1 is SGHDT and CDR2 is YYEEEE. The ends were cut back, 0 bases at V and 5 bases at J, with 9 bases in the middle. This CDR3 reads CASSLVQGHEQYF. CDR3 bases: TGTGCCAGCAGCTTGGTTCAGGGCCACGAGCAGTACTTC.

The J gene is TRBJ2-1, the V gene TRBV25-1; 12 nucleotides match TRBD2. V shed 5 bases and J 10 bases; nucleotides not matched to a gene: 6. The CDR3 consists of 14 residues. From germline, CDR1 is MGHDK and CDR2 SYGVNS. The chain's CDR3 is CASSTPSGREEQFF. In nucleotides, the CDR3 is TGTGCCAGCAGTACCCCTAGCGGGAGGGAGGAGCAGTTCTTC.

This clone was picked up one time. This chain connects TRBV4-1 to TRBJ1-5; a weak D match, TRBD1 (6 bases). CDR1 and CDR2 (germline): MGHRA, YSYEKL. This CDR3 is built from 15 residues. V was trimmed by 0 bases and J by 6 bases, leaving 12 bases between them. The CDR3 nucleotides read TGCGCCAGCAGCCAAGAAGGGGGTTGGAGTCAGCCCCAGCATTTT. As protein: CASSQEGGWSQPQHF.

This chain links TRBV19 with TRBJ1-6, with 7 nucleotides matching TRBD1. The CDR3 spans 15 residues. V dropped 4 bases and J dropped 5; count of bases not matched to a gene: 5. Per the germline V gene, CDR1 is LNHDA and CDR2 is SQIVND (reference sequence). In DNA form, the CDR3 reads TGTGCCAGTAGTAAGGACAGGATAGATAATTCACCCCTCCACTTT. Protein sequence: CASSKDRIDNSPLHF.

V is TRBV11-1 and J is TRBJ1-2; D not certain. Trimming stripped 0 bases from V and 0 bases from J, with 8 bases between. CDR1 is SGHAT and CDR2 is FQDESV in the germline V gene (reference sequence). CDR3 length equals 15 residues. The CDR3 region has the DNA TGTGCCAGCAGCTTAGCAGGGCCATCTAACTATGGCTACACCTTC. As protein: CASSLAGPSNYGYTF.

A few counts support this clone. The V and J genes are TRBV5-6 and TRBJ1-2; D gene unclear. This CDR3 has 11 residues. In germline, CDR1 is SGHDT, CDR2 YYEEEE. Trimming shortened V by 5 bases and J by 6 bases, and 8 bases separated the two germline ends. The CDR3: CASRLTDGYTF. CDR3 DNA: TGTGCCAGCAGGTTGACGGATGGCTACACCTTC.

This clone was counted between two and nine times. The chain links TRBV6-5 to TRBJ2-1; 11 positions agree with TRBD2. The CDR3 spans 15 residues. Per the germline V gene, CDR1 is MNHEY and CDR2 is SVGAGI. Trimming removed 5 bases from V and 3 bases from J; junction bases left unmatched: 3. The chain's CDR3 is CASSLTSGDYNEQFF. The CDR3 DNA is TGTGCCAGCAGTCTGACTAGCGGGGACTACAATGAGCAGTTCTTC.

J is TRBJ1-2 and V is TRBV19; D is unresolved. CDR1 and CDR2 from the germline V gene are LNHDA and SQIVND (reference sequence). This CDR3 comprises 15 residues. V was trimmed by 0 bases and J by 8 bases, leaving 16 bases between them. CDR3 loop: CASSIDLEEGRGYTF. CDR3 coding DNA: TGTGCCAGTAGTATAGATCTCGAGGAGGGAAGAGGCTACACCTTC.

The rearrangement joins TRBV6-5 to TRBJ2-2; either TRBD1 or TRBD2 may supply D (6 bases each). Germline loops: CDR1 MNHEY, CDR2 SVGAGI. V lost 2 bases, J lost 2 bases, and 9 bases lay in between. The CDR3 spans 15 residues. CDR3: CASSYEGGNTGELFF. CDR3 coding DNA: TGTGCCAGCAGTTACGAGGGGGGCAACACCGGGGAGCTGTTTTTT.

Concerning this clone itself: The sample carries other DNA sequences with the same CDR3. The chain carries TRBV14 and TRBJ1-2; D might be TRBD1 (5 bases). Germline V lookup: CDR1 SGHDN, CDR2 FVKESK. Trimming stripped 4 bases from V and 4 bases from J, with 10 bases between. The CDR3 is made up of 13 amino acids. CDR3 bases: TGTGCCAGCAGCCTCCGGGGGACCTATGGCTACACCTTC. Protein: CASSLRGTYGYTF.

This CDR3 is CATSREVGTTSTDTQYF. The CDR3 bases are TGTGCCACCAGCAGAGAGGTGGGGACGACCTCCACAGATACGCAGTATTTT. The J gene is TRBJ2-3, the V gene TRBV15; perhaps D is TRBD1 or TRBD2 (5 bases each). The CDR3 is 17 residues long. Trimming pared 0 bases from V and 2 bases from J, leaving 15 bases between. Looked up from germline, CDR1 is LNHNV and CDR2 is YYDKDF (reference sequence).

The rearrangement uses TRBV4-3 and TRBJ2-5; D gene ambiguous. Trimming removed 0 bases at V and 1 base at J, with 6 bases between. Germline V lookup: CDR1 LGHNA, CDR2 YSLEER. This CDR3 spans 14 amino acids. For the CDR3, the DNA is TGCGCCAGCAGCCAAGAACGGGTCCAAGAGACCCAGTACTTC. Amino acids: CASSQERVQETQYF.

A single count supports this clone. J is TRBJ2-7 and V is TRBV10-2; unclear D gene. V gave up 0 bases and J gave up 3 bases, with 6 bases separating them. The CDR3 is 13 residues long. The germline gives CDR1 WSHSY, CDR2 SAAADI. In nucleotides, the CDR3 is TGCGCCAGCAGTGAGTCTAACGGCTACGAGCAGTACTTC. It codes for CASSESNGYEQYF.

This clone was observed a few times. This chain connects TRBV5-1 to TRBJ1-2; D is unclear. The CDR3 has 15 residues. Germline loops: CDR1 SGHRS, CDR2 YFSETQ. Trimming pared 5 bases from V and 6 bases from J, leaving 20 bases between. The CDR3 reads CASSYQPPRGNGYTF. CDR3 DNA sequence: TGCGCCAGCAGTTACCAACCTCCCCGAGGCAATGGCTACACCTTC. The full variable domain, its missing parts supplied by reference TRBV5-1 and TRBJ1-2, is KAGVTQTPRYLIKTRGQQVTLSCSPISGHRSVSWYQQTPGQGLQFLFEYFSETQRNKGNFPGRFSGRQFSNSRSEMNVSTLELGDSALYLCASSYQPPRGNGYTFGSGTRLTVV.

The chain couples TRBV6-1 to TRBJ2-5, with D possibly TRBD1 on 5 matching bases. Germline V gives CDR1 MNHNS, CDR2 SASEGT. The CDR3 spans 14 residues. The V and J ends lost 1 base and 5 bases respectively, with 11 bases between them. CDR3 sequence reads: CASSEGGTRETQYF. For the CDR3, the DNA is TGTGCCAGCAGTGAAGGGGGCACGCGGGAGACCCAGTACTTC.

This rearrangement joins TRBV19 to TRBJ1-6; 9 nucleotides agree with TRBD1. J gave up 13 bases and V 5 bases, and 12 bases lay outside the gene matches. This CDR3 spans 15 amino acids. Germline V gene sequence: CDR1 LNHDA, CDR2 SQIVND (reference sequence). CDR3 sequence (DNA): TGTGCCAGTAGTGAACCGGGACAGGGATCTCCGCCCCTCCACTTT. Translation: CASSEPGQGSPPLHF.